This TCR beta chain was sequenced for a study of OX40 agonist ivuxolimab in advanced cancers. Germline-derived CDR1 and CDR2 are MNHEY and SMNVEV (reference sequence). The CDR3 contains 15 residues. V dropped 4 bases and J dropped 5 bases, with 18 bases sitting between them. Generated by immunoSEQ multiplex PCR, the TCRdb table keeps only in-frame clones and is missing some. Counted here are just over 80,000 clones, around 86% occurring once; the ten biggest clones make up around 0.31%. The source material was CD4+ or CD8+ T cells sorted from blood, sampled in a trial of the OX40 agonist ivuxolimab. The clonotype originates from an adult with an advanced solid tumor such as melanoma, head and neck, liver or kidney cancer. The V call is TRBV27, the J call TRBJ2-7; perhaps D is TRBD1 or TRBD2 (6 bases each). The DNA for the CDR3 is TGTGCCAGCAGTTCGACAAGGGGGGTTTGGGACGAGCAGTACTTC. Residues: CASSSTRGVWDEQYF.